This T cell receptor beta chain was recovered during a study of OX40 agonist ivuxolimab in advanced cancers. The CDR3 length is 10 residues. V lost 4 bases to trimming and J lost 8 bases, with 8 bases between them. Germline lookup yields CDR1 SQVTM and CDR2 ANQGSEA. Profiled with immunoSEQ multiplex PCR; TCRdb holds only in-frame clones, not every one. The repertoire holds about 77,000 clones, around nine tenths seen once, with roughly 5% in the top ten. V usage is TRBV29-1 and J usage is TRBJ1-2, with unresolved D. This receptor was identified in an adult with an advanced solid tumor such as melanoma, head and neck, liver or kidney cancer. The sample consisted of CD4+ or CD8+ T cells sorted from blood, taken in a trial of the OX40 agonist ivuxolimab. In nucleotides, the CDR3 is TGCAGCGTTGTAGAAGGAGGCTACACCTTC. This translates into CSVVEGGYTF. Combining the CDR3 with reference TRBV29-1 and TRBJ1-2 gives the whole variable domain SAVISQKPSRDICQRGTSLTIQCQVDSQVTMMFWYRQQPGQSLTLIATANQGSEATYESGFVIDKFPISRPNLTFSTLTVSNMSPEDSSIYLCSVVEGGYTFGSGTRLTVV.